Listed here are 9 T cell receptor beta chains from one sample, sequenced in a study of cytomegalovirus exposure and HLA in healthy donors. PCR involved 60 Vbeta and 13 Jbeta primers. Measured with immunoSEQ multiplex PCR; TCRdb has only the in-frame clones, and not every one. Among 130,000 or so clones listed, about four fifths were seen once. Source material: PBMCs. All receptors derive from a woman in her forties or fifties in good health and CMV-seropositive.

The chain has TRBV7-3 and TRBJ1-1; weak D call: TRBD1 (5 bases). Trimming pared 0 bases from V and 4 bases from J, leaving 6 bases between. The CDR3 length is 13 residues. Looked up from germline, CDR1 is SGHTA and CDR2 is FQGTGA. The CDR3 bases are TGTGCCAGCAGCTTAACCAGGGCCACTGAAGCTTTCTTT. Encoded protein: CASSLTRATEAFF.

This chain links TRBV15 with TRBJ2-2; 8 bases match TRBD2. CDR3 size: 16 residues. The V gene's germline CDR1 is LNHNV and CDR2 YYDKDF (reference sequence). Trimming took 1 base from V and 4 from J; bases not matched to a gene: 5. CDR3 protein: CATSRGGGGTTGELFF. The CDR3 DNA sequence: TGTGCCACCAGCAGAGGGGGCGGGGGGACCACCGGGGAGCTGTTTTTT. Using reference TRBV15 and TRBJ2-2 for the parts outside the CDR3, the full variable domain is DAMVIQNPRYQVTQFGKPVTLSCSQTLNHNVMYWYQQKSSQAPKLLFHYYDKDFNNEADTPDNFQSRRPNTSFCFLDIRSPGLGDTAMYLCATSRGGGGTTGELFFGEGSRLTVL.

V gene TRBV7-2 combines with J gene TRBJ2-1; D gene ambiguous. The CDR3 contains 10 residues. V was cut by 10 bases and J by 10 bases, with 11 bases left in between. Germline values: CDR1 SGHTA, CDR2 FQGNSA. Here the CDR3 reads CATSPQEQFF. DNA of the CDR3: TGTGCCACCTCCCCTCAGGAGCAGTTCTTC.

This chain joins TRBV7-9 and TRBJ2-1; 7 bases map to TRBD1. With V trimmed by 1 base and J by 2 bases, 5 bases remained unmatched. In germline, CDR1 is SEHNR, CDR2 FQNEAQ (reference sequence). The CDR3 sequence is 16 residues long. CDR3 loop: CASSLDDRDTYNEQFF. Written as DNA, the CDR3 is TGTGCCAGCAGCTTAGATGACAGGGATACCTACAATGAGCAGTTCTTC.

This chain connects TRBV30 to TRBJ2-1; D remains unclear. Germline assignment: CDR1 GTSNPN and CDR2 SVGIG (reference sequence). V lost 3 bases and J 7 bases, leaving 16 bases between the germline ends. The CDR3 extends over 14 amino acids. In DNA form, the CDR3 reads TGTGCCTGGAGAGGTGGCGGCAGTCGGAATGAGCAGTTCTTC. It specifies CAWRGGGSRNEQFF. The full variable domain, its missing parts supplied by reference TRBV30 and TRBJ2-1, is SQTIHQWPATLVQPVGSPLSLECTVEGTSNPNLYWYRQAAGRGLQLLFYSVGIGQISSEVPQNLSASRPQDRQFILSSKKLLLSDSGFYLCAWRGGGSRNEQFFGPGTRLTVL.

This clone has just one count. This CDR3 reads CASSLGQGDSYEQYF. CDR3 nucleotide sequence: TGTGCCAGCAGCTTAGGGCAGGGGGACTCCTACGAGCAGTACTTC. The chain recombines TRBV7-9 with TRBJ2-7; 7 bases match TRBD1. The germline V gene has CDR1 SEHNR and CDR2 FQNEAQ (reference sequence). With 1 base clipped from V and 0 bases from J, the junction kept 3 bases outside the gene matches. This CDR3 comprises 15 residues. Complete variable domain (other parts from reference TRBV7-9 and TRBJ2-7): DTGVSQNPRHKITKRGQNVTFRCDPISEHNRLYWYRQTLGQGPEFLTYFQNEAQLEKSRLLSDRFSAERPKGSFSTLEIQRTEQGDSAMYLCASSLGQGDSYEQYFGPGTRLTVT.

This clone was seen many times. This rearrangement joins TRBV13 to TRBJ2-5; 11 nucleotides match TRBD2. V lost 2 bases, J lost 7 bases, and 9 bases stayed unmatched. The CDR3 length is 16 residues. Per germline, CDR1 PRHDT and CDR2 FYEKMQ (reference sequence). The CDR3 is CASSLSSGGAFGTQYF. Written as DNA, the CDR3 is TGTGCCAGCAGCTTAAGTAGCGGGGGGGCCTTCGGGACCCAGTACTTC.

The chain is built from TRBV15 and TRBJ2-5, with TRBD1 matching over 7 bases. Unmatched junction bases numbered 9, after V lost 3 bases and J lost 2 bases. Germline values: CDR1 LNHNV, CDR2 YYDKDF (reference sequence). CDR3 length: 16 amino acids. Here the CDR3 reads CATSRSKGAFQETQYF. CDR3 DNA sequence: TGTGCCACCAGCAGGTCTAAGGGGGCTTTTCAAGAGACCCAGTACTTC.

V and J are TRBV5-1 and TRBJ1-1; D remains ambiguous. Trimming removed 5 bases at V and 1 base at J, with 27 bases between. The CDR3 is made up of 19 amino acids. CDR1 SGHRS and CDR2 YFSETQ come from the germline V gene. The CDR3 DNA sequence: TGCGCCAGCAGATTCAGAAATAACCACCCAGGCCTGAGGAACACTGAAGCTTTCTTT. It yields the protein CASRFRNNHPGLRNTEAFF. The full variable domain, completed using reference TRBV5-1 and TRBJ1-1, is KAGVTQTPRYLIKTRGQQVTLSCSPISGHRSVSWYQQTPGQGLQFLFEYFSETQRNKGNFPGRFSGRQFSNSRSEMNVSTLELGDSALYLCASRFRNNHPGLRNTEAFFGQGTRLTVV.